The 9 T cell receptor beta chains presented below share a single source sample, sequenced in a study of PD-1 blockade in classical Hodgkin lymphoma. Produced via immunoSEQ multiplex PCR; TCRdb's table is partial and in-frame only. The repertoire has around 91,000 clones, approximately 91% of them found once; the top ten carry under 25%. All patients relapsed after autologous stem cell transplantation, and brentuximab vedotin exposure varied. This sample comprised peripheral blood mononuclear cells (PBMCs), obtained at baseline. The receptor set was obtained from a human donor with classical Hodgkin lymphoma.

The rearrangement links TRBV7-2 to TRBJ2-2; 8 positions match TRBD2. The CDR3 runs 15 residues. The germline gives CDR1 SGHTA, CDR2 FQGNSA. After removal of 2 bases from V and 5 bases from J, the junction contained 4 bases not matched to a gene. DNA for the CDR3: TGTGCCAGCAGCTTAAGAGCTAGCGGGACCGGGGAGCTGTTTTTT. Translated: CASSLRASGTGELFF.

This sequence joins TRBV4-2 and TRBJ2-7; D is ambiguous. V lost 0 bases to trimming and J lost 5 bases, with 5 bases between them. The CDR3 loop spans 12 amino acids. Germline V gene sequence: CDR1 LGHNA, CDR2 YNFKEQ. DNA of the CDR3: TGTGCCAGCAGCCAAGATCTGGACGAGCAGTACTTC. It yields the protein CASSQDLDEQYF.

The genes are TRBV12-5 and TRBJ2-3; TRBD1 aligns across 8 bases. Trimming cost V 4 bases and J 2 bases; bases outside gene matches: 5. Germline V gives CDR1 LGHNT, CDR2 FRNRAP. The CDR3 is 15 residues long. The CDR3 sequence is CASGSRQGYTDTQYF. The CDR3 bases are TGTGCTAGTGGTTCGCGACAGGGGTACACAGATACGCAGTATTTT.

The chain employs TRBV2 and TRBJ2-1, with D perhaps matching TRBD1 (5 bases). This CDR3 is 13 amino acids long. V was pared by 3 bases and J by 8 bases, with 11 bases between. In germline, CDR1 is SNHLY, CDR2 FYNNEI. In nucleotides, the CDR3 is TGTGCCAGCAGTGATGCAGGGTACGATGAGCAGTTCTTC. It codes for CASSDAGYDEQFF. Looking up the rest from reference TRBV2 and TRBJ2-1 gives the full variable domain: EPEVTQTPSHQVTQMGQEVILRCVPISNHLYFYWYRQILGQKVEFLVSFYNNEISEKSEIFDDQFSVERPDGSNFTLKIRSTKLEDSAMYFCASSDAGYDEQFFGPGTRLTVL.

This clone occurred once. The CDR3 is CASSPDAAGQYF. CDR3 DNA: TGCGCCAGCAGCCCGGACGCCGCGGGCCAGTACTTC. The gene calls are TRBV5-1 and TRBJ2-5; possible D gene TRBD2, 5 bases. The V gene lost 4 bases and the J gene lost 10 bases, with 14 bases spanning the gap. The CDR3 has 12 residues. Germline V gene lookup returns CDR1 SGHRS and CDR2 YFSETQ.

This chain links TRBV4-3 with TRBJ1-5; D unclear. Germline CDR1 reads LGHNA; CDR2 reads YSLEER. Trimming pared 1 base from V and 4 bases from J, leaving 8 bases between. CDR3 length: 14 amino acids. CDR3 sequence reads: CASSQAVGNQPQHF. CDR3 DNA sequence: TGCGCCAGCAGCCAAGCCGTAGGGAATCAGCCCCAGCATTTT.

The V gene is TRBV7-9, the J gene TRBJ2-7; the D gene is possibly TRBD1 (5 bases). This CDR3 region has 17 residues. The V end lost 3 bases, the J end lost 0 bases, and 18 bases lay between the germline ends. Germline loops: CDR1 SEHNR, CDR2 FQNEAQ (reference sequence). The CDR3 sequence is CASSFRGLHSSSYEQYF. The CDR3 DNA follows: TGTGCCAGCAGCTTTAGGGGCCTCCATAGCAGCTCCTACGAGCAGTACTTC.

The CDR3 sequence is CASSLSSRSYEQYF. CDR3 nucleotides: TGCGCCAGCAGCTTGTCCAGTAGGAGCTACGAGCAGTACTTC. The J gene is TRBJ2-7, the V gene TRBV5-1; D gene uncertain. Germline V gene lookup returns CDR1 SGHRS and CDR2 YFSETQ. V shed 1 base and J shed 3 bases, with 11 bases lying between them. CDR3 length: 14 amino acids.

The chain combines TRBV7-8 with TRBJ2-7; D is ambiguous. There are 12 residues in the CDR3. Deletions cut 3 bases from V and 6 bases from J, with 9 bases between. Germline V gene data show CDR1 as SGHVS and CDR2 as FQNEAQ. The CDR3 is CASSFNYGEQYF. In DNA form, the CDR3 reads TGTGCCAGCAGCTTTAATTACGGCGAGCAGTACTTC.